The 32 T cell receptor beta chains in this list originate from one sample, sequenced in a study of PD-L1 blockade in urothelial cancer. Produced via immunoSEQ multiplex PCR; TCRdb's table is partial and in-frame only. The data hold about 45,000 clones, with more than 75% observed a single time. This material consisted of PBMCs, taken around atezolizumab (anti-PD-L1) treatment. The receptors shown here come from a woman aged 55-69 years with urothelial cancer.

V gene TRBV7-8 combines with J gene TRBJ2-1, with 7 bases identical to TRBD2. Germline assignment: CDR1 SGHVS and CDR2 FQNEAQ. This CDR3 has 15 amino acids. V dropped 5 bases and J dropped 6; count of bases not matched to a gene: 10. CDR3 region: CASSRSGTLGNEQFF. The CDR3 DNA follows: TGTGCCAGCAGCAGAAGCGGGACCCTGGGCAATGAGCAGTTCTTC.

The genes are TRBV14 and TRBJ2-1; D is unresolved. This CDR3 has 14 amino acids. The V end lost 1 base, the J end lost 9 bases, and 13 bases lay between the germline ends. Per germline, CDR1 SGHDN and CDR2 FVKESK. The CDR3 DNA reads TGTGCCAGCAGCCAAGTATCCTCGGTCGGTGAGCAGTTCTTC. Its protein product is CASSQVSSVGEQFF.

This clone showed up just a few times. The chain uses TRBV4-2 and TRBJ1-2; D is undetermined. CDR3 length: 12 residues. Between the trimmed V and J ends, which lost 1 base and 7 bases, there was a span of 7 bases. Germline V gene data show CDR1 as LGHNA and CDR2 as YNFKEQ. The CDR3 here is CASSQVTGGYTF. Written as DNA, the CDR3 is TGTGCCAGCAGCCAAGTTACCGGTGGCTACACCTTC.

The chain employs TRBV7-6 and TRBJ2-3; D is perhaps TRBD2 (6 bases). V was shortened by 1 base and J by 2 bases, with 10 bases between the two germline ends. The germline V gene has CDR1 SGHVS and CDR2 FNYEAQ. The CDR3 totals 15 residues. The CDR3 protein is CASSLGPGDTDTQYF. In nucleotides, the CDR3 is TGTGCCAGCAGCTTAGGGCCGGGGGACACAGATACGCAGTATTTT.

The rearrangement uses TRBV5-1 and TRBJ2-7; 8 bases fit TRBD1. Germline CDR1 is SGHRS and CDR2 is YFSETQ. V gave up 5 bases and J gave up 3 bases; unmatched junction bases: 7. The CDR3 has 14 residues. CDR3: CASRPNTGGYEQYF. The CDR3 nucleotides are TGCGCCAGCAGGCCCAACACAGGGGGCTACGAGCAGTACTTC. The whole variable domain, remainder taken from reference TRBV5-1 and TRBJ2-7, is KAGVTQTPRYLIKTRGQQVTLSCSPISGHRSVSWYQQTPGQGLQFLFEYFSETQRNKGNFPGRFSGRQFSNSRSEMNVSTLELGDSALYLCASRPNTGGYEQYFGPGTRLTVT.

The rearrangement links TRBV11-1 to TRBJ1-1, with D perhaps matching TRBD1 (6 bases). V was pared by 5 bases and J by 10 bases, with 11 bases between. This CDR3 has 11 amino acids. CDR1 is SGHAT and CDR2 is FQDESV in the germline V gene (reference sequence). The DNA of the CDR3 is TGTGCCAGCAGCGAGGGGGGGAGAGCTTTCTTT. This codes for CASSEGGRAFF.

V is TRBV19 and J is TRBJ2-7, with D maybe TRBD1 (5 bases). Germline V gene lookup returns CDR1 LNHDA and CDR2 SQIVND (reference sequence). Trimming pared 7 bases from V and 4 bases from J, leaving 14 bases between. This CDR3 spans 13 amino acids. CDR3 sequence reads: CASNAGPSYEQYF. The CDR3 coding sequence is TGTGCCAGTAATGCAGGGCCCTCGTACGAGCAGTACTTC.

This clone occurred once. CDR3 amino acids: CASSGDLRYRGGKRTDTQYF. CDR3 bases: TGTGCCAGTAGTGGGGACCTGAGGTACAGGGGTGGGAAGAGGACAGATACGCAGTATTTT. The chain joins TRBV19 to TRBJ2-3; TRBD1 agrees at 7 bases. V shed 5 bases, J shed 3 bases, and the junction held 23 bases outside the gene matches. The CDR3 spans 20 residues. The germline gives CDR1 LNHDA, CDR2 SQIVND (reference sequence).

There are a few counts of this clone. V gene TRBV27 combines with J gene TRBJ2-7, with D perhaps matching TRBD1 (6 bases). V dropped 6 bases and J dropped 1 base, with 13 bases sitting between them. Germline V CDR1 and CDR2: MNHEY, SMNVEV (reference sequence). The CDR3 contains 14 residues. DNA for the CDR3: TGTGCCAGCAGGAGGAACAGGGCTTCCTACGAGCAGTACTTC. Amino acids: CASRRNRASYEQYF.

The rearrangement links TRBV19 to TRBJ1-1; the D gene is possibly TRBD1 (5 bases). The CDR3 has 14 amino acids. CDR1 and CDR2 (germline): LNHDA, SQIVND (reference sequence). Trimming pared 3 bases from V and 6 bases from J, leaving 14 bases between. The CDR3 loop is CASSMARGIAEAFF. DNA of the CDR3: TGTGCCAGTAGTATGGCAAGGGGAATCGCTGAAGCTTTCTTT.

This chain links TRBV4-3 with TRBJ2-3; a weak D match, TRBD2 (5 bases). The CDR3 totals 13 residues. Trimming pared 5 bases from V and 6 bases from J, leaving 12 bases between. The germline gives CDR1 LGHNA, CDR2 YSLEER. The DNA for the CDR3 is TGCGCCAGCAGCTTGCGGCGCGGGGATACGCAGTATTTT. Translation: CASSLRRGDTQYF.

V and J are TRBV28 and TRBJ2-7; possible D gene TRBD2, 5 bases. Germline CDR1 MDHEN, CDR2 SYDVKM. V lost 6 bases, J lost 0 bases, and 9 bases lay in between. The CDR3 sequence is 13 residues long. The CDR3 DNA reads TGTGCCAGCAGGTACGGGAACTCCTACGAGCAGTACTTC. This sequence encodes CASRYGNSYEQYF.

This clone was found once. The CDR3 spells CSVPGQTLGYGYTF. The CDR3 nucleotides read TGCAGCGTTCCGGGACAGACTTTAGGCTATGGCTACACCTTC. V usage is TRBV29-1 and J usage is TRBJ1-2; TRBD1 agrees at 7 bases. This CDR3 region has 14 residues. Germline CDR1 reads SQVTM; CDR2 reads ANQGSEA. J lost 4 bases, V lost 5 bases, and 10 bases had no gene match.

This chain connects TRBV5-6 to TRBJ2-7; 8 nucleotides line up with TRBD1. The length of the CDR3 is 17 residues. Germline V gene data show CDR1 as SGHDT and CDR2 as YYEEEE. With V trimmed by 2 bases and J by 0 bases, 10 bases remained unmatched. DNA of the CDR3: TGTGCCAGCAGCTTAATCGCCGGGACAGGTAGCTCCTACGAGCAGTACTTC. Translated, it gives CASSLIAGTGSSYEQYF.

Written as DNA, the CDR3 is TGTGCCAGCTCACCGGGACAGACCGGGGAGCTGTTTTTT. This encodes CASSPGQTGELFF. The J gene is TRBJ2-2, the V gene TRBV18; 7 bases agree with TRBD1. Per germline, CDR1 KGHSH and CDR2 LQKENI. The CDR3 has 13 amino acids. Unmatched junction bases numbered 0, after V lost 3 bases and J lost 5 bases.

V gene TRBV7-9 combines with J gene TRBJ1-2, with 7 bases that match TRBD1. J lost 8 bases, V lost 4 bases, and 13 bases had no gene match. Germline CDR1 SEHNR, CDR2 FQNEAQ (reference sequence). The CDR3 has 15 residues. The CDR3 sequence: CASSYGTAASLGYTF. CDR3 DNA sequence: TGTGCCAGCAGCTATGGGACAGCTGCTTCTTTAGGCTACACCTTC.

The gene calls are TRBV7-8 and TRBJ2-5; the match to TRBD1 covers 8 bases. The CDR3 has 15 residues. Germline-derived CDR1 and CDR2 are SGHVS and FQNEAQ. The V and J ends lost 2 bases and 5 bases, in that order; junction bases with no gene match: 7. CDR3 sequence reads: CASSLRQGRGETQYF. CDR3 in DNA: TGTGCCAGCAGCTTAAGACAGGGGCGAGGGGAGACCCAGTACTTC.

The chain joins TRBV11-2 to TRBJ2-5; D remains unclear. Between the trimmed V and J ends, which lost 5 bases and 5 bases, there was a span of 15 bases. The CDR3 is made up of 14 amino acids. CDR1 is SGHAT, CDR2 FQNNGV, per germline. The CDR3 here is CASSPRWVGETQYF. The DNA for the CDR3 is TGTGCCAGCAGCCCTAGGTGGGTCGGGGAGACCCAGTACTTC.

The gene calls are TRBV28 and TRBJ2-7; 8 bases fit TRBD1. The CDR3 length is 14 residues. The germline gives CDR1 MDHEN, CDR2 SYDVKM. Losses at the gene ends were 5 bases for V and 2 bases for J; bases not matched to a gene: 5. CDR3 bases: TGTGCCAGCAGTCCGCCAGGGGGCACCTACGAGCAGTACTTC. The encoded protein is CASSPPGGTYEQYF. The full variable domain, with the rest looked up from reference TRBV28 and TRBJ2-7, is DVKVTQSSRYLVKRTGEKVFLECVQDMDHENMFWYRQDPGLGLRLIYFSYDVKMKEKGDIPEGYSVSREKKERFSLILESASTNQTSMYLCASSPPGGTYEQYFGPGTRLTVT.

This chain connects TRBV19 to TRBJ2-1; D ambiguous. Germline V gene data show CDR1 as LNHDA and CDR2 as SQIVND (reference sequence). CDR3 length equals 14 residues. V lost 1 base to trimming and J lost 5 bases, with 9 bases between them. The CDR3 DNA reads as TGTGCCAGTAGTATAGCCGACATGAACAATGAGCAGTTCTTC. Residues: CASSIADMNNEQFF. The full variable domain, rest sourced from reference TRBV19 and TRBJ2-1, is DGGITQSPKYLFRKEGQNVTLSCEQNLNHDAMYWYRQDPGQGLRLIYYSQIVNDFQKGDIAEGYSVSREKKESFPLTVTSAQKNPTAFYLCASSIADMNNEQFFGPGTRLTVL.

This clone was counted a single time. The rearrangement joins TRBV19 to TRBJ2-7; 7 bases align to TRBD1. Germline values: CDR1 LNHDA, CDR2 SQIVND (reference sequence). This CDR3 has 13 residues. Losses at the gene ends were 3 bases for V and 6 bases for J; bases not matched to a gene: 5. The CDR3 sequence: CASSITTGFEQYF. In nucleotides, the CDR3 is TGTGCCAGTAGTATTACGACAGGGTTCGAGCAGTACTTC.

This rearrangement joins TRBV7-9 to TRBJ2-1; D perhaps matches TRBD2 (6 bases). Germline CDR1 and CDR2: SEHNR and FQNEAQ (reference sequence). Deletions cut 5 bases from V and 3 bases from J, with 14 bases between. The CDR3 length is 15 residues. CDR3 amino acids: CASSQAWTIYNEQFF. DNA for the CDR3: TGTGCCAGCAGCCAGGCTTGGACTATCTACAATGAGCAGTTCTTC.

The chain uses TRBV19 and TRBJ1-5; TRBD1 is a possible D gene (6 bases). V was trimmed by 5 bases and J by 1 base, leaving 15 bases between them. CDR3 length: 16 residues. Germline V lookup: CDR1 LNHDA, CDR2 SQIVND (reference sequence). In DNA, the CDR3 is TGTGCCAGTAGTTCCCACAGGGATAGGAGCAATCAGCCCCAGCATTTT. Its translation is CASSSHRDRSNQPQHF.

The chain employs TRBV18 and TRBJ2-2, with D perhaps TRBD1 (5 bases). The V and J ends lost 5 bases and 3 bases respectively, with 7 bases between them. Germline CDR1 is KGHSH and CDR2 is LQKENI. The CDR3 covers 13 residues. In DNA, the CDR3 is TGTGCCAGCTCAGGCAGGGACACCGGGGAGCTGTTTTTT. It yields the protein CASSGRDTGELFF.

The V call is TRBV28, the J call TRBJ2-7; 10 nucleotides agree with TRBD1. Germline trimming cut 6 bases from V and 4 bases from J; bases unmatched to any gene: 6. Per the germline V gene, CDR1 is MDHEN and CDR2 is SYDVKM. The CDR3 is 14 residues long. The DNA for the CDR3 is TGTGCCAGCAGACGTCCGGGACAGGGGTACGAGCAGTACTTC. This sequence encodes CASRRPGQGYEQYF.

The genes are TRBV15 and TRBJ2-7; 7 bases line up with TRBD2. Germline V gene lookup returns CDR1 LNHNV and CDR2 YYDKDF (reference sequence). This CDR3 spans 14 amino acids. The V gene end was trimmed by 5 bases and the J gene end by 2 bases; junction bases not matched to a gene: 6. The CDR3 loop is CATSVRGLTYEQYF. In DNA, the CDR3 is TGTGCCACCAGCGTGAGGGGACTAACCTACGAGCAGTACTTC.

DNA of the CDR3: TGCGCCAGCAGCAGAGGGCCCCAAGAGACCCAGTACTTC. Translation: CASSRGPQETQYF. J is TRBJ2-5 and V is TRBV5-1; tentative D call: TRBD2 (5 bases). The V end lost 4 bases, the J end lost 1 base, and 8 bases lay between the germline ends. The CDR3 totals 13 residues. Germline V gene sequence: CDR1 SGHRS, CDR2 YFSETQ. Supplemented by reference TRBV5-1 and TRBJ2-5, the full variable domain reads KAGVTQTPRYLIKTRGQQVTLSCSPISGHRSVSWYQQTPGQGLQFLFEYFSETQRNKGNFPGRFSGRQFSNSRSEMNVSTLELGDSALYLCASSRGPQETQYFGPGTRLLVL.

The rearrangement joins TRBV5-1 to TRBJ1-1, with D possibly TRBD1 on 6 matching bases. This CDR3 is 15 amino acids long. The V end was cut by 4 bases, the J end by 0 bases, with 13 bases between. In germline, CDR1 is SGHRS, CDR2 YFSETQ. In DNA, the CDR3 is TGCGCCAGCAGCGACCTACAGGGTTTGAACACTGAAGCTTTCTTT. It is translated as CASSDLQGLNTEAFF.

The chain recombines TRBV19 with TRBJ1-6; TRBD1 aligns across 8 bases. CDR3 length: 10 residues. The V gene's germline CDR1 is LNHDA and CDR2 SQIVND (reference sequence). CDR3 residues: CGSGGSPLHF. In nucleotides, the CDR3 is TGTGGGTCAGGGGGCTCACCCCTCCACTTT.

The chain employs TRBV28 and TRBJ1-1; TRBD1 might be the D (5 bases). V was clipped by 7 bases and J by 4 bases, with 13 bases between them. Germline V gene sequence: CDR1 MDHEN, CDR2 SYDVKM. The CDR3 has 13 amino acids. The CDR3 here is CASTPPGVTEAFF. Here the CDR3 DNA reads TGTGCCAGCACCCCCCCGGGGGTCACTGAAGCTTTCTTT.

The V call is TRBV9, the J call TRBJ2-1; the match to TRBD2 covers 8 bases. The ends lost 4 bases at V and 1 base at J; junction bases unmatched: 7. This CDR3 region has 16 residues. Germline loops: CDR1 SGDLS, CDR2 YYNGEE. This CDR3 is CASSPQAGASYNEQFF. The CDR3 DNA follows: TGTGCCAGCAGCCCGCAAGCGGGAGCGTCCTACAATGAGCAGTTCTTC.

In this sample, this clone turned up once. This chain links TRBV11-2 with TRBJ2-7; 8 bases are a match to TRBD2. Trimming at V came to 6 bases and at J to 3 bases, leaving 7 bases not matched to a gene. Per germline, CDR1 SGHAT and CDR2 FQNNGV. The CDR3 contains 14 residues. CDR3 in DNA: TGTGCCAGCAGTTACGGCGGGAGGATCTACGAGCAGTACTTC. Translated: CASSYGGRIYEQYF.